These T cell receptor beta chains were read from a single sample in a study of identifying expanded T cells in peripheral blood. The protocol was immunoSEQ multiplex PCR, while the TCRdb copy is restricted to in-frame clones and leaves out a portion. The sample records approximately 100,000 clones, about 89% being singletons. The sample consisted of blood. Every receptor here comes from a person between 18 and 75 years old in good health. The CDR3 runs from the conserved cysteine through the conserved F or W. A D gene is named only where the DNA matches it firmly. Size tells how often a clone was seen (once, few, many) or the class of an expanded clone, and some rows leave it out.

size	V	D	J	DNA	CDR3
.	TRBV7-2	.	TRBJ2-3	TGTGCCAGCAGCTTAGGGGGGTGGGGATCCACAGATACGCAGTATTTT	CASSLGGWGSTDTQYF
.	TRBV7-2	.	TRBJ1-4	TGTGCCAGCAGCCGAGACTCCTATGAAAAACTGTTTTTT	CASSRDSYEKLFF
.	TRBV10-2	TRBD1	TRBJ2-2	TGCGCCAGCAGTGAACGCAGGGGGTATGGTATGACCGGGGAGCTGTTTTTT	CASSERRGYGMTGELFF
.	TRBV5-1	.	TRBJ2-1	TGCGCCAGCAGCTTGGCCGGGACGGCATCGGTCAATGAGCAGTTCTTC	CASSLAGTASVNEQFF
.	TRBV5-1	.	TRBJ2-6	TGCGCCAGCAGCTTGGTAGTCTCGAGGGCTGGGGCCAACGTCCTGACTTTC	CASSLVVSRAGANVLTF
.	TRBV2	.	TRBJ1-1	TGTGCCAGCGGCCGGGAGGGTTTGACTGAAGCTTTCTTT	CASGREGLTEAFF
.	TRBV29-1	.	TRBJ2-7	TGCAGCGTTGCGGGACTGAGCGGGCAGGCAACCTACGAGCAGTACTTC	CSVAGLSGQATYEQYF
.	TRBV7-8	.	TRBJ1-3	TGTGCCAGCAGCTTAGTCTCAGGTTTTGGAAACACCATATATTTT	CASSLVSGFGNTIYF
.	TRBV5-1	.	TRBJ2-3	TGCGCCAGCAGCTTGGTTCCGGGGCTGGCAGATACGCAGTATTTT	CASSLVPGLADTQYF
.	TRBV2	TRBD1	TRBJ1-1	TGTGCCAGCAGAGGGGACAGTGCGAAACCGGAAGCTTTCTTT	CASRGDSAKPEAFF
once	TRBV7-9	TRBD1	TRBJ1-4	TGTGCCAGCAGCTCTACAGGGGGGGCTAATGAAAAACTGTTTTTT	CASSSTGGANEKLFF
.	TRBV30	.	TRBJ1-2	TGTGCCTGGAGTGTAATGGTAAAGGACCCAGGGAATTATGGCTACACCTTC	CAWSVMVKDPGNYGYTF
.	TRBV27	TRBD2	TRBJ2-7	TGTGCCAGCAGACCCGAAGGCCGGGGGGTAGATGACTACGAGCAGTACTTC	CASRPEGRGVDDYEQYF
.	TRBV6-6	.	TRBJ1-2	TGTGCCAGCACTGACAGCAGTAACTATGGCTACACCTTC	CASTDSSNYGYTF
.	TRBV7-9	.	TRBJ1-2	TGTGCCAGCAGCTTAGCCGGACAGAATAACTATGGCTACACCTTC	CASSLAGQNNYGYTF
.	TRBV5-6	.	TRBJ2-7	TGTGCCAGCAGCTTGGGGGCCCCCTACGAGCAGTACTTC	CASSLGAPYEQYF
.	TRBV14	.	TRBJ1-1	TGTGCCAGCAGCCAAGATCTGAACACTGAAGCTTTCTTT	CASSQDLNTEAFF
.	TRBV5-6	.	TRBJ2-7	TGTGCCAGCAGCCCGGATGGGGGTTACTACGAGCAGTACTTC	CASSPDGGYYEQYF
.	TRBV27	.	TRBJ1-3	TGTGCCAGCAGCCTGGCATCTGGAAACACCATATATTTT	CASSLASGNTIYF
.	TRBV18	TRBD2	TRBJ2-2	TGTGCCAGCTCACCAAGCAGCGGGGGCTACACCGGGGAGCTGTTTTTT	CASSPSSGGYTGELFF
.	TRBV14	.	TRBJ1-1	TGTGCCAGCAGCCAAGATTTAGCGACTGAAGCTTTCTTT	CASSQDLATEAFF
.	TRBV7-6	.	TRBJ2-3	TGTGCCAGCAGCTTATGGGCAGGGGTACCAGATACGCAGTATTTT	CASSLWAGVPDTQYF